Listed here are 23 T cell receptor beta chains from one sample, sequenced in a study of post-analysis software for immune sequencing data. Regarding the study as a whole: In patients, about 5 TRBV segments were more frequent than in controls, with TRBV5-6, TRBV5-1 and TRBV20-1 among them.

These TCRs' antigens remain unknown. TCR beta cDNA libraries included unique molecular identifiers. TCRdb redid the calling of the PCR reads with MiXCR, one entry per CDR3 protein. The sample has hundreds of thousands of distinct CDR3 sequences; 44% are singletons. Sequencing was carried out using blood. All receptors derive from a girl under 18 with multiple sclerosis.

The chain joins TRBV28 to TRBJ2-4; D may be TRBD2 (8 bases). The DNA end is a closer match to TRBJ2-5, so the J assignment may be wrong. This CDR3 region has 16 residues. Germline CDR1 MDHEN, CDR2 SYDVKM. CDR3 protein: CASSFPVGRGRVTQYF. CDR3 sequence (DNA): TGTGCCAGCAGTTTTCCCGTCGGGAGGGGGCGTGTGACCCAGTACTTC.

V is TRBV12-3 or TRBV12-4 and J is TRBJ2-1; D might be TRBD1 or TRBD2, each matching 6 bases. The CDR3 sequence is 16 residues long. The V gene lost 1 base and the J gene lost 4 bases, with 14 bases spanning the gap. The DNA of the CDR3 is TGTGCCAGCAGTTTAGGACTCAAGGGGGGATACAATGAGCAGTTCTTC. It translates to CASSLGLKGGYNEQFF.

The genes are TRBV20-1 and TRBJ2-1; TRBD2 aligns across 16 bases. The CDR3 totals 19 residues. Germline loops: CDR1 DFQATT, CDR2 SNEGSKA (reference sequence). With V trimmed by 1 base and J by 5 bases, 11 bases remained unmatched. CDR3 in amino acids: CSARVPGLAGGQSNNEQFF. CDR3 DNA sequence: TGCAGTGCTAGAGTTCCGGGACTAGCGGGAGGGCAAAGTAACAATGAGCAGTTCTTC.

This clonotype was seen more than once but under ten times. The V and J genes are TRBV5-1 and TRBJ1-2, with TRBD1 matching 7 bases. The germline V gene has CDR1 SGHRS and CDR2 YFSETQ. V shed 0 bases, J shed 7 bases, and the junction held 9 bases outside the gene matches. The CDR3 spans 15 residues. CDR3: CASSLEPAGGFGYTF. The CDR3 nucleotides are TGCGCCAGCAGCTTGGAGCCGGCAGGGGGGTTTGGCTACACCTTC.

The rearrangement uses TRBV4-1 and TRBJ2-7, with TRBD2 as a possible D gene (6 bases). Per germline, CDR1 MGHRA and CDR2 YSYEKL. V gave up 2 bases and J gave up 3 bases, with 14 bases separating them. The CDR3 loop spans 15 amino acids. The CDR3 is CASSQSRRGHYEQYF. Here the CDR3 DNA reads TGCGCCAGCAGCCAATCACGGCGGGGCCACTACGAGCAGTACTTC.

There are a few counts of this clonotype. The chain is built from TRBV4-1 and TRBJ2-7; the match to TRBD2 covers 7 bases. Germline lookup yields CDR1 MGHRA and CDR2 YSYEKL. This CDR3 has 15 residues. V lost 1 base, J lost 0 bases, and 3 bases stayed unmatched. The CDR3 bases are TGCGCCAGCAGCCAAGGAGCGGGACTCTCCTACGAGCAGTACTTC. Protein product: CASSQGAGLSYEQYF.

This rearrangement joins TRBV6-2 or TRBV6-3 to TRBJ2-1; D is uncertain. Trimming removed 6 bases at V and 2 bases at J, with 14 bases between. Germline lookup yields CDR1 MNHEY and CDR2 SVGEGT. CDR3 length equals 15 residues. The CDR3 region is CASSSPRPAYNEQFF. Here the CDR3 DNA reads TGTGCCAGCAGCTCCCCGAGACCGGCCTACAATGAGCAGTTCTTC.

This clonotype was counted between two and nine times. The chain employs TRBV7-9 and TRBJ1-1, with D unclear. The CDR3 contains 14 residues. CDR1 and CDR2 from the germline V gene are SEHNR and FQNEAQ (reference sequence). V lost 5 bases and J lost 8, with 18 bases in between. Written as DNA, the CDR3 is TGTGCCAGCAGCCCTCGGCGGTGGTCGAAGGAAGCTTTCTTT. It codes for CASSPRRWSKEAFF.

This clonotype was seen more than once but under ten times. Here the CDR3 DNA reads TGCAGTGCTTCGAGCGGGAATTACAATGAGCAGTTCTTC. Translating it yields CSASSGNYNEQFF. The rearrangement joins TRBV20-1 to TRBJ2-1; 7 positions match TRBD2. The CDR3 runs to 13 residues. Germline assignment: CDR1 DFQATT and CDR2 SNEGSKA (reference sequence). With V trimmed by 5 bases and J by 4 bases, 5 bases remained unmatched.

V usage is TRBV5-1 and J usage is TRBJ1-1; D remains ambiguous. The CDR3 contains 13 residues. The V gene lost 0 bases and the J gene lost 7 bases, with 10 bases spanning the gap. Germline CDR1 reads SGHRS; CDR2 reads YFSETQ. CDR3 in amino acids: CASSLGRSGEAFF. The CDR3 region has the DNA TGCGCCAGCAGCTTGGGGCGTTCAGGTGAAGCTTTCTTT.

This chain links TRBV7-9 with TRBJ1-2, with TRBD1 identical over 10 bases. Germline CDR1 SEHNR, CDR2 FQNEAQ (reference sequence). V dropped 7 bases and J dropped 4; count of bases not matched to a gene: 9. The CDR3 has 15 amino acids. CDR3 DNA sequence: TGTGCCAGCAACCCCTGGGGACAGGGGATCTATGGCTACACCTTC. Amino acids: CASNPWGQGIYGYTF.

The V call is TRBV14, the J call TRBJ2-5; D not certain. The CDR3 runs 14 residues. V gave up 0 bases and J gave up 11 bases, with 16 bases separating them. Germline V gene data show CDR1 as SGHDN and CDR2 as FVKESK. The CDR3 sequence is CASSQDLTFGEQYF. The CDR3 DNA sequence: TGTGCCAGCAGCCAAGACCTCACGTTTGGTGAGCAGTACTTC.

J is TRBJ2-5 and V is TRBV9; D gene uncertain. The CDR3 consists of 14 residues. Per the germline V gene, CDR1 is SGDLS and CDR2 is YYNGEE. Trimming took off 0 bases at V and 3 bases at J, with 9 bases between the two ends. CDR3: CASSVGNEKETQYF. The CDR3 nucleotides are TGTGCCAGCAGCGTAGGTAATGAGAAAGAGACCCAGTACTTC.

This clonotype has more than one count but fewer than ten. The J gene is TRBJ2-1, the V gene TRBV7-9, with 14 bases identical to TRBD2. Germline assignment: CDR1 SEHNR and CDR2 FQNEAQ (reference sequence). The CDR3 contains 17 residues. V dropped 0 bases and J dropped 8; count of bases not matched to a gene: 6. The CDR3 spells CASSLAGRLAGGHEQFF. CDR3 DNA: TGTGCCAGCAGCTTAGCGGGAAGACTAGCGGGGGGGCATGAGCAGTTCTTC.

This clonotype was found a few times. The chain joins TRBV5-1 to TRBJ1-2; D gene ambiguous. This CDR3 spans 12 amino acids. CDR1 SGHRS and CDR2 YFSETQ come from the germline V gene. The V and J ends lost 4 bases and 2 bases respectively, with 6 bases between them. As DNA, the CDR3 is TGCGCCAGCAGCACCAGCAACTATGGCTACACCTTC. It translates to CASSTSNYGYTF.

V is TRBV3-1 and J is TRBJ1-5, with D possibly TRBD1 on 5 matching bases. The CDR3 consists of 14 residues. V dropped 8 bases and J dropped 1 base, with 12 bases sitting between them. Germline CDR1 is LGHDT and CDR2 is YNNKEL (reference sequence). CDR3 nucleotide sequence: TGTGCCAGCGGTCGCGGGGGGAGCAATCAGCCCCAGCATTTT. Translating it yields CASGRGGSNQPQHF. Complete variable domain (other parts from reference TRBV3-1 and TRBJ1-5): DTAVSQTPKYLVTQMGNDKSIKCEQNLGHDTMYWYKQDSKKFLKIMFSYNNKELIINETVPNRFSPKSPDKAHLNLHINSLELGDSAVYFCASGRGGSNQPQHFGDGTRLSIL.

The chain employs TRBV20-1 and TRBJ1-6, with D tentatively TRBD1 (5 bases). This CDR3 comprises 14 residues. Trimming took off 6 bases at V and 9 bases at J, with 18 bases between the two ends. The V gene's germline CDR1 is DFQATT and CDR2 SNEGSKA (reference sequence). CDR3 nucleotide sequence: TGCAGTGCAGGGGACGTTACGGGAGGTTCACCCCTCCACTTT. Translated, it gives CSAGDVTGGSPLHF.

J is TRBJ2-5 and V is TRBV4-2; D might be TRBD1 (6 bases). There are 17 residues in the CDR3. V lost 0 bases, J lost 3 bases, and 17 bases lay in between. The germline CDR1 and CDR2 sequences are LGHNA and YNFKEQ. Written as DNA, the CDR3 is TGTGCCAGCAGCCAAGATAAGATGGGGGCCTGGGAAGAGACCCAGTACTTC. This sequence encodes CASSQDKMGAWEETQYF.

The sample holds a few counts of this clonotype. V and J are TRBV12-3 or TRBV12-4 and TRBJ2-1; TRBD2 matches at 11 bases. The CDR3 has 15 residues. V lost 3 bases to trimming and J lost 7 bases; unmatched junction nucleotides: 5. CDR3 amino acids: CASSFSSGGINEQFF. The CDR3 DNA reads as TGTGCCAGCAGTTTCTCTAGCGGGGGGATTAATGAGCAGTTCTTC.

This clonotype was picked up a small number of times. The rearrangement links TRBV12-3 or TRBV12-4 to TRBJ2-1; 10 positions agree with TRBD2. The CDR3 is 18 residues long. J was trimmed by 4 bases and V by 6 bases; bases with no gene match: 15. Written as DNA, the CDR3 is TGTGCCAGCAGCCACGGGCCGAGCGGGAGGGCCCTGTACAATGAGCAGTTCTTC. Translated, it gives CASSHGPSGRALYNEQFF.

The J gene is TRBJ2-7, the V gene TRBV18; 9 bases align to TRBD1. The junction had 9 bases not matched to a gene; V was cut back by 5 bases and J by 7 bases. The CDR3 totals 14 residues. Germline CDR1 is KGHSH and CDR2 is LQKENI. CDR3 coding DNA: TGTGCCAGCTCAGCCGGGACAGGGCCAGGAGAGCAGTACTTC. Protein sequence: CASSAGTGPGEQYF.

This clonotype is a singleton in its sample. The chain combines TRBV11-1 with TRBJ2-3; 14 positions match TRBD2. Germline trimming cut 3 bases from V and 5 bases from J; bases unmatched to any gene: 7. Germline-derived CDR1 and CDR2 are SGHAT and FQDESV (reference sequence). This CDR3 has 17 residues. Here the CDR3 reads CASSFSGTSGSRDTQYF. CDR3 DNA: TGTGCCAGCAGCTTCAGCGGGACTAGCGGGAGTAGAGATACGCAGTATTTT. Based on the CDR3 plus reference TRBV11-1 and TRBJ2-3, the full variable domain is EAEVAQSPRYKITEKSQAVAFWCDPISGHATLYWYRQILGQGPELLVQFQDESVVDDSQLPKDRFSAERLKGVDSTLKIQPAELGDSAMYLCASSFSGTSGSRDTQYFGPGTRLTVL.

This chain connects TRBV4-1 to TRBJ2-4; TRBD2 is a possible D gene (5 bases). The CDR3 extends over 14 amino acids. The V end lost 1 base, the J end lost 6 bases, and 10 bases lay between the germline ends. Germline assignment: CDR1 MGHRA and CDR2 YSYEKL. CDR3: CASSQGLRGNIQYF. DNA of the CDR3: TGCGCCAGCAGCCAAGGTTTACGGGGAAACATTCAGTACTTC.